The rows below give T cell receptor beta chains drawn from one sample of a study of shared clonotypes between healthy human individuals. Sequencing used immunoSEQ multiplex PCR; TCRdb keeps in-frame clones, though not all of them. The sample has more than 1 million clones, approximately 78% seen once; the top ten hold approximately 0.52%. The sample was memory CD4+ T cells from PBMCs. The receptors here all came from a man younger than 30 in good health. Some clones in this sample may be carry-over from other donors' samples. Each CDR3 is given with its conserved first and last residue. A D gene is named only where the DNA matches it firmly. Not every row has a clone size; where given, it reads once, few, many or a size class.

v_call: TRBV2; clone_size: NA; j_call: TRBJ1-2; d_call: NA; cdr3_aa: CASAPGYRGNGYTF; cdr3_nt: TGTGCCAGCGCCCCAGGGTACAGAGGGAATGGCTACACCTTC
v_call: TRBV28; clone_size: NA; j_call: TRBJ1-2; d_call: TRBD1; cdr3_aa: CASSSLGTGSGYTF; cdr3_nt: TGTGCCAGCAGTTCCCTCGGGACAGGGAGTGGCTACACCTTC
v_call: TRBV6-5; clone_size: NA; j_call: TRBJ1-1; d_call: NA; cdr3_aa: CASSYSWRDTEAFF; cdr3_nt: TGTGCCAGCAGTTACTCCTGGAGGGACACTGAAGCTTTCTTT
v_call: TRBV6-6; clone_size: NA; j_call: TRBJ1-5; d_call: NA; cdr3_aa: CASSSGYSNQPQHF; cdr3_nt: TGTGCCAGCAGTTCAGGGTATAGCAATCAGCCCCAGCATTTT
v_call: TRBV7-9; clone_size: NA; j_call: TRBJ2-1; d_call: NA; cdr3_aa: CASSRNNEQFF; cdr3_nt: TGTGCCAGCAGCCGAAACAATGAGCAGTTCTTC
v_call: TRBV15; clone_size: NA; j_call: TRBJ1-4; d_call: NA; cdr3_aa: CATSARQEEKLFF; cdr3_nt: TGTGCCACCAGCGCACGACAGGAGGAAAAACTGTTTTTT
v_call: TRBV27; clone_size: NA; j_call: TRBJ1-2; d_call: NA; cdr3_aa: CASSSGQRRGRYTF; cdr3_nt: TGTGCCAGCAGTTCCGGACAGCGAAGAGGCCGCTACACCTTC
v_call: TRBV5-1; clone_size: NA; j_call: TRBJ2-5; d_call: TRBD1; cdr3_aa: CASSLAGQDVETQYF; cdr3_nt: TGCGCCAGCAGCTTGGCGGGACAGGATGTAGAGACCCAGTACTTC
v_call: TRBV30; clone_size: once; j_call: TRBJ2-2; d_call: TRBD1; cdr3_aa: CAWDSGTGNTGELFF; cdr3_nt: TGTGCCTGGGACTCCGGGACAGGCAACACCGGGGAGCTGTTTTTT
v_call: TRBV7-9; clone_size: NA; j_call: TRBJ1-2; d_call: TRBD1; cdr3_aa: CASSLAGQGLVFTF; cdr3_nt: TGTGCCAGCAGCTTAGCCGGACAGGGCCTTGTTTTCACCTTC
v_call: TRBV30; clone_size: NA; j_call: TRBJ1-2; d_call: NA; cdr3_aa: CAWSSGVGGYTF; cdr3_nt: TGTGCCTGGAGTAGCGGCGTCGGCGGCTACACCTTC
v_call: TRBV28; clone_size: NA; j_call: TRBJ2-7; d_call: NA; cdr3_aa: CAGGEWSYEQYF; cdr3_nt: TGTGCCGGAGGAGAGTGGAGCTACGAGCAGTACTTC
v_call: TRBV18; clone_size: few; j_call: TRBJ2-2; d_call: NA; cdr3_aa: CASSPGLAWGELFF; cdr3_nt: TGTGCCAGCTCACCCGGCCTGGCGTGGGGGGAGCTGTTTTTT
v_call: TRBV6-6; clone_size: NA; j_call: TRBJ1-3; d_call: NA; cdr3_aa: CASTRGGTIYF; cdr3_nt: TGTGCCAGCACCCGTGGGGGCACCATATATTTT
v_call: TRBV28; clone_size: NA; j_call: TRBJ2-4; d_call: NA; cdr3_aa: CASSVQGSLAKNIQYF; cdr3_nt: TGTGCCAGCAGTGTTCAGGGTAGCTTAGCCAAAAACATTCAGTACTTC
v_call: TRBV9; clone_size: once; j_call: TRBJ2-2; d_call: NA; cdr3_aa: CASSVAGWGSGELFF; cdr3_nt: TGTGCCAGCAGCGTAGCCGGCTGGGGGTCCGGGGAGCTGTTTTTT
v_call: TRBV21-1; clone_size: NA; j_call: TRBJ2-7; d_call: NA; cdr3_aa: CASSKGRGLYYEQYF; cdr3_nt: TGTGCCAGCAGCAAAGGCCGGGGGCTCTACTACGAGCAGTACTTC
v_call: TRBV7-9; clone_size: NA; j_call: TRBJ2-7; d_call: NA; cdr3_aa: CASSAGDYEQYF; cdr3_nt: TGTGCCAGCAGCGCCGGGGACTACGAGCAGTACTTC
v_call: TRBV7-2; clone_size: few; j_call: TRBJ1-5; d_call: NA; cdr3_aa: CASSLGSVGQPQHF; cdr3_nt: TGTGCCAGCAGCTTAGGTTCAGTGGGTCAGCCCCAGCATTTT
v_call: TRBV6-5; clone_size: NA; j_call: TRBJ2-7; d_call: TRBD1; cdr3_aa: CASSYQWTGRYYEQYF; cdr3_nt: TGTGCCAGCAGTTACCAATGGACAGGGAGATACTACGAGCAGTACTTC
v_call: TRBV5-4; clone_size: few; j_call: TRBJ2-7; d_call: TRBD1; cdr3_aa: CASSTRQGSYEQYF; cdr3_nt: TGTGCCAGCAGCACTCGACAGGGTTCCTACGAGCAGTACTTC
v_call: TRBV6-5; clone_size: NA; j_call: TRBJ2-7; d_call: NA; cdr3_aa: CASSYEGYEQYF; cdr3_nt: TGTGCCAGCAGTTACGAAGGTTACGAGCAGTACTTC
v_call: TRBV5-8; clone_size: NA; j_call: TRBJ1-5; d_call: NA; cdr3_aa: CASSWAPGNQPQHF; cdr3_nt: TGTGCCAGCAGCTGGGCCCCGGGAAATCAGCCCCAGCATTTT
v_call: TRBV29-1; clone_size: NA; j_call: TRBJ2-7; d_call: TRBD1; cdr3_aa: CSVLPDRGYEQYF; cdr3_nt: TGCAGCGTTCTTCCGGACAGGGGGTACGAGCAGTACTTC
v_call: TRBV5-1; clone_size: NA; j_call: TRBJ2-5; d_call: NA; cdr3_aa: CASSSQETQYF; cdr3_nt: TGCGCCAGCAGCTCCCAAGAGACCCAGTACTTC
v_call: TRBV27; clone_size: NA; j_call: TRBJ2-5; d_call: TRBD1; cdr3_aa: CASRARQGARETQYF; cdr3_nt: TGTGCCAGCAGAGCTAGACAGGGGGCGCGGGAGACCCAGTACTTC
v_call: TRBV19; clone_size: NA; j_call: TRBJ2-6; d_call: TRBD1; cdr3_aa: CASSKGTGTMGANVLTF; cdr3_nt: TGTGCCAGTAGTAAAGGGACAGGGACCATGGGGGCCAACGTCCTGACTTTC
v_call: TRBV9; clone_size: NA; j_call: TRBJ2-3; d_call: NA; cdr3_aa: CASSVEGTLTQYF; cdr3_nt: TGTGCCAGCAGCGTAGAGGGGACCCTTACGCAGTATTTT
v_call: TRBV20-1; clone_size: NA; j_call: TRBJ2-5; d_call: NA; cdr3_aa: CSALARETQYF; cdr3_nt: TGCAGTGCGCTCGCCAGGGAGACCCAGTACTTC
v_call: TRBV10-3; clone_size: NA; j_call: TRBJ2-3; d_call: NA; cdr3_aa: CALRDHSTDTQYF; cdr3_nt: TGTGCCCTGCGGGACCACAGCACAGATACGCAGTATTTT
v_call: TRBV2; clone_size: NA; j_call: TRBJ1-1; d_call: TRBD1; cdr3_aa: CASRGQGVTEAFF; cdr3_nt: TGTGCCAGCAGGGGACAGGGAGTGACTGAAGCTTTCTTT
v_call: TRBV15; clone_size: once; j_call: TRBJ2-2; d_call: NA; cdr3_aa: CATSRVFQGHPNTGELFF; cdr3_nt: TGTGCCACCAGCAGAGTTTTCCAAGGACACCCGAACACCGGGGAGCTGTTTTTT
v_call: TRBV5-1; clone_size: NA; j_call: TRBJ2-7; d_call: NA; cdr3_aa: CASSSRQASYEQYF; cdr3_nt: TGCGCCAGCAGCTCGAGACAGGCCTCCTACGAGCAGTACTTC
v_call: TRBV9; clone_size: few; j_call: TRBJ1-1; d_call: NA; cdr3_aa: CASSGTLNTEAFF; cdr3_nt: TGTGCCAGCTCCGGGACTTTGAACACTGAAGCTTTCTTT
v_call: TRBV5-1; clone_size: NA; j_call: TRBJ1-4; d_call: TRBD1; cdr3_aa: CASSLVSGGGEKLFF; cdr3_nt: TGCGCCAGCAGCTTGGTGTCAGGGGGCGGTGAAAAACTGTTTTTT
v_call: TRBV18; clone_size: few; j_call: TRBJ1-2; d_call: NA; cdr3_aa: CASSPSGNYGYTF; cdr3_nt: TGTGCCAGCTCACCCTCGGGAAACTATGGCTACACCTTC
v_call: TRBV28; clone_size: NA; j_call: TRBJ1-2; d_call: NA; cdr3_aa: CASSSPGQHYGYTF; cdr3_nt: TGTGCCAGCAGTAGCCCGGGGCAGCACTATGGCTACACCTTC
v_call: TRBV4-3; clone_size: NA; j_call: TRBJ2-3; d_call: NA; cdr3_aa: CASSQEAIRTDTQYF; cdr3_nt: TGCGCCAGCAGCCAAGAGGCCATCCGCACAGATACGCAGTATTTT
v_call: TRBV11-2; clone_size: few; j_call: TRBJ2-7; d_call: TRBD2; cdr3_aa: CASSRTSGSGEQYF; cdr3_nt: TGTGCCAGCAGCCGGACTAGCGGGAGTGGCGAGCAGTACTTC
v_call: TRBV7-3; clone_size: NA; j_call: TRBJ2-3; d_call: NA; cdr3_aa: CASSPTDRDTQYF; cdr3_nt: TGTGCCAGCAGCCCCACCGACCGAGATACGCAGTATTTT
v_call: TRBV9; clone_size: NA; j_call: TRBJ1-4; d_call: NA; cdr3_aa: CASSVEAGRGRGTNEKLFF; cdr3_nt: TGTGCCAGCAGCGTAGAGGCGGGCAGGGGAAGAGGGACTAATGAAAAACTGTTTTTT
v_call: TRBV5-4; clone_size: once; j_call: TRBJ2-3; d_call: NA; cdr3_aa: CASSSDGPDTQYF; cdr3_nt: TGTGCCAGCAGCTCAGATGGGCCAGATACGCAGTATTTT
v_call: TRBV7-3; clone_size: NA; j_call: TRBJ2-1; d_call: NA; cdr3_aa: CASSSEGDEQFF; cdr3_nt: TGTGCCAGCAGCTCAGAGGGTGATGAGCAGTTCTTC
v_call: TRBV7-9; clone_size: NA; j_call: TRBJ2-1; d_call: TRBD2; cdr3_aa: CASSLGLAGGPAYEQFF; cdr3_nt: TGTGCCAGCAGCTTAGGACTAGCGGGAGGGCCAGCGTATGAGCAGTTCTTC
v_call: TRBV7-9; clone_size: NA; j_call: TRBJ2-7; d_call: NA; cdr3_aa: CASSLAGDTYEQYF; cdr3_nt: TGTGCCAGCAGCTTAGCAGGGGATACCTACGAGCAGTACTTC
v_call: TRBV29-1; clone_size: NA; j_call: TRBJ1-4; d_call: NA; cdr3_aa: CSGGETNEKLFF; cdr3_nt: TGCAGCGGTGGAGAGACTAATGAAAAACTGTTTTTT
v_call: TRBV13; clone_size: NA; j_call: TRBJ2-2; d_call: NA; cdr3_aa: CASSLRIVAGELFF; cdr3_nt: TGTGCCAGCAGCTTAAGGATAGTCGCCGGGGAGCTGTTTTTT
v_call: TRBV30; clone_size: many; j_call: TRBJ1-3; d_call: NA; cdr3_aa: CAWSRDKPDLGNTIYF; cdr3_nt: TGTGCCTGGAGTAGAGACAAACCGGATCTTGGAAACACCATATATTTT